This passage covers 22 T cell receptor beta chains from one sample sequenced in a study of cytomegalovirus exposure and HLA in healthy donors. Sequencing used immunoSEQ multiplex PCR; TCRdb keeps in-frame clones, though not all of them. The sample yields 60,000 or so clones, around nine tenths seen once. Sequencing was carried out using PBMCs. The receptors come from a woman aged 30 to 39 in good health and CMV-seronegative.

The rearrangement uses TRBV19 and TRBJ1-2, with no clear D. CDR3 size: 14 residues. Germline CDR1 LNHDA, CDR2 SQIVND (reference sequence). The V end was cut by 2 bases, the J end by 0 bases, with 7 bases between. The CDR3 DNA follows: TGTGCCAGTAGTATATTTCCTTCTAACTATGGCTACACCTTC. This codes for CASSIFPSNYGYTF.

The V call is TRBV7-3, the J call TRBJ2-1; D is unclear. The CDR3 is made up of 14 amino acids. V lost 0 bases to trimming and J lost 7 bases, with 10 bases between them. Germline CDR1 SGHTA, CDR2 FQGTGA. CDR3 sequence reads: CASSLTGTENEQFF. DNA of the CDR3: TGTGCCAGCAGCTTAACAGGTACGGAGAATGAGCAGTTCTTC.

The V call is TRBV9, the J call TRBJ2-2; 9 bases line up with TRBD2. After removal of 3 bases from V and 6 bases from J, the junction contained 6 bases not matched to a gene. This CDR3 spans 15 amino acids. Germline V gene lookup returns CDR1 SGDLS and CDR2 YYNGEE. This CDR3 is CASSATSGLPGELFF. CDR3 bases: TGTGCCAGCAGCGCGACTAGCGGCCTCCCCGGGGAGCTGTTTTTT. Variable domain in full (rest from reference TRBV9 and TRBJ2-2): DSGVTQTPKHLITATGQRVTLRCSPRSGDLSVYWYQQSLDQGLQFLIQYYNGEERAKGNILERFSAQQFPDLHSELNLSSLELGDSALYFCASSATSGLPGELFFGEGSRLTVL.

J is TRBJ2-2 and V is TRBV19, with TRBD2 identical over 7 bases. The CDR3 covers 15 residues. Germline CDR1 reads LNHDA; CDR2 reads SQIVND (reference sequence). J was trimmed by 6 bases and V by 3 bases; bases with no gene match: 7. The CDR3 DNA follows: TGTGCCAGTAGTATCAGCGGGACCTTGTCCGGGGAGCTGTTTTTT. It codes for CASSISGTLSGELFF.

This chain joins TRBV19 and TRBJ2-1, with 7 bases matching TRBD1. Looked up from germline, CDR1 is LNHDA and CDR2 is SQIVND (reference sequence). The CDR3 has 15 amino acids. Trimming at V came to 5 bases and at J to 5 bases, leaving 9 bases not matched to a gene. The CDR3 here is CASSRQGWGNNEQFF. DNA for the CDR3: TGTGCCAGTAGTCGACAGGGATGGGGAAACAATGAGCAGTTCTTC.

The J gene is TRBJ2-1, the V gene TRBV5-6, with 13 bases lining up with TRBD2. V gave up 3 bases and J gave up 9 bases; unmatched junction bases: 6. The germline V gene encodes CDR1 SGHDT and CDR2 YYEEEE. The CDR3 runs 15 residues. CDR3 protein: CASSSLAGGRSEQFF. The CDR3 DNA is TGTGCCAGCAGCTCACTAGCGGGAGGGCGGAGTGAGCAGTTCTTC.

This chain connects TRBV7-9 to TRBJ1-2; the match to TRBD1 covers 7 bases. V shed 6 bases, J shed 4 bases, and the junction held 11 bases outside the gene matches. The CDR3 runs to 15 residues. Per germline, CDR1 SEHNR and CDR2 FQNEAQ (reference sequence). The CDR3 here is CASRPGQPRIYGYTF. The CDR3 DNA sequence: TGTGCCAGCAGACCGGGACAGCCTAGGATCTATGGCTACACCTTC.

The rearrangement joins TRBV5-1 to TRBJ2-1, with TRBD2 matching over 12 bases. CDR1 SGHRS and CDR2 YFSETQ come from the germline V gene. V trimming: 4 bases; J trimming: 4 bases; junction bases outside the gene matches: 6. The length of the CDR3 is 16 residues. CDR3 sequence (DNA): TGCGCCAGCAGCACCACCGGACTAGCGGGGTACAATGAGCAGTTCTTC. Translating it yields CASSTTGLAGYNEQFF. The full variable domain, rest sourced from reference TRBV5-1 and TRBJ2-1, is KAGVTQTPRYLIKTRGQQVTLSCSPISGHRSVSWYQQTPGQGLQFLFEYFSETQRNKGNFPGRFSGRQFSNSRSEMNVSTLELGDSALYLCASSTTGLAGYNEQFFGPGTRLTVL.

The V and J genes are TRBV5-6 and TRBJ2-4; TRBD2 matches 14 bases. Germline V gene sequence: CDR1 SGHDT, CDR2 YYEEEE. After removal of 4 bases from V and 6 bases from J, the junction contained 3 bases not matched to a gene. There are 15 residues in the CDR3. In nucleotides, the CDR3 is TGTGCCAGCAGCAGACTAGCGGGAGGGATAAACATTCAGTACTTC. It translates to CASSRLAGGINIQYF.

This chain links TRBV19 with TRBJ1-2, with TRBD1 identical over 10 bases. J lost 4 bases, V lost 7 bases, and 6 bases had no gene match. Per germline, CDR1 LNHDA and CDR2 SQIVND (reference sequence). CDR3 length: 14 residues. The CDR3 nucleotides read TGTGCCAGTACCCGGACAGGGGGGAGCTATGGCTACACCTTC. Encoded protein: CASTRTGGSYGYTF.

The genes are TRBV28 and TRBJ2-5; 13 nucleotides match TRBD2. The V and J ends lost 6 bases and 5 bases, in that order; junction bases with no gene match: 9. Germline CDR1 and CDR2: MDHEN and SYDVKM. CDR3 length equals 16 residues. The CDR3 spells CASSPTGLAGVETQYF. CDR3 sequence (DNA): TGTGCCAGCAGCCCGACCGGACTAGCGGGAGTGGAGACCCAGTACTTC.

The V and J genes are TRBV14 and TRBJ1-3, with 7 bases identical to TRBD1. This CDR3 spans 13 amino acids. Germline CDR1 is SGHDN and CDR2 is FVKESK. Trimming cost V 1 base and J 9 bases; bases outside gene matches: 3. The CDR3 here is CASSQATGSTIYF. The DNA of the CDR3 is TGTGCCAGCAGCCAAGCGACAGGGAGCACCATATATTTT.

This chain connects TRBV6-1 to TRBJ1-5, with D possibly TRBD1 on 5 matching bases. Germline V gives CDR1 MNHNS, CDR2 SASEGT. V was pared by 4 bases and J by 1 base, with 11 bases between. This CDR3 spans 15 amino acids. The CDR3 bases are TGTGCCAGCAGTGTGGGGGGTCTGAGCAATCAGCCCCAGCATTTT. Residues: CASSVGGLSNQPQHF.

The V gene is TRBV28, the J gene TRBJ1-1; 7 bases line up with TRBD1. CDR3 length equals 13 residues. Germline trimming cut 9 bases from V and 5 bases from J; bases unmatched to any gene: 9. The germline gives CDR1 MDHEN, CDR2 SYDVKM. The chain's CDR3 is CASLSDRVTEAFF. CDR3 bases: TGTGCCAGTCTCAGCGACAGGGTTACTGAAGCTTTCTTT.

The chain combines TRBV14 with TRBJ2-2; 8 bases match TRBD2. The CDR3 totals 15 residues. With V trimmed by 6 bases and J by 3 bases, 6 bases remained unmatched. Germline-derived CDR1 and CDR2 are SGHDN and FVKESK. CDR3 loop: CASRTGGIDTGELFF. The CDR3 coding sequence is TGTGCCAGCAGAACGGGAGGGATTGACACCGGGGAGCTGTTTTTT.

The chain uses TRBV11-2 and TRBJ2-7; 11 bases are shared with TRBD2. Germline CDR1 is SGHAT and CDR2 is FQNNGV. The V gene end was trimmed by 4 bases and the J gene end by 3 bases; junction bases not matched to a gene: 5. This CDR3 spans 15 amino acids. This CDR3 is CASSSAGTSGYEQYF. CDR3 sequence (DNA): TGTGCCAGCAGCTCCGCCGGGACTAGCGGCTACGAGCAGTACTTC.

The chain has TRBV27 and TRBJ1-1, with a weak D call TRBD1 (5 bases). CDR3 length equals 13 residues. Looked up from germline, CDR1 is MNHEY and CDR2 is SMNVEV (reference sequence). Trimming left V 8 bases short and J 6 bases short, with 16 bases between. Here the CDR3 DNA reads TGTGCCAGCGGAAGACAGTTGCGCCCTGAAGCTTTCTTT. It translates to CASGRQLRPEAFF.

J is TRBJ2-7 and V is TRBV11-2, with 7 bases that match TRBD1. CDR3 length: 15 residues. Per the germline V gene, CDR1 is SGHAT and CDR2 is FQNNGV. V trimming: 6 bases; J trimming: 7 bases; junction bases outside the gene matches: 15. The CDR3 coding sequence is TGTGCCAGCAGTGAAGGGGGACAGCTGATTAGGGAGCAGTACTTC. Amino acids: CASSEGGQLIREQYF.

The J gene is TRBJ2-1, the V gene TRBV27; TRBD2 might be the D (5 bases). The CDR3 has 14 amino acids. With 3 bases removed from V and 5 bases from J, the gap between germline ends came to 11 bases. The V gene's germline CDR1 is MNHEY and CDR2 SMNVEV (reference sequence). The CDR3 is CASSFLPSNNEQFF. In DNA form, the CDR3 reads TGTGCCAGCAGTTTTCTCCCTAGCAACAATGAGCAGTTCTTC.

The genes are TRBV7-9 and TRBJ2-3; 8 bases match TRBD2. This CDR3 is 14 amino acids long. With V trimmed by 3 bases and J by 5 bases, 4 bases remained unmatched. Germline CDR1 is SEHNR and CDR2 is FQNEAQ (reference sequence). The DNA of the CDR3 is TGTGCCAGCAGCTTCGCGGGAGGCGTAGATACGCAGTATTTT. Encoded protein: CASSFAGGVDTQYF.

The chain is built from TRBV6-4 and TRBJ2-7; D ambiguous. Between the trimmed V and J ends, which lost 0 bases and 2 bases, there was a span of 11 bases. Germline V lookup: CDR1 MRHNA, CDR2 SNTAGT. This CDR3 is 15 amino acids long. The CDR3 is CASSDSSQTPYEQYF. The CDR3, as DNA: TGTGCCAGCAGTGACTCGAGCCAAACCCCCTACGAGCAGTACTTC.

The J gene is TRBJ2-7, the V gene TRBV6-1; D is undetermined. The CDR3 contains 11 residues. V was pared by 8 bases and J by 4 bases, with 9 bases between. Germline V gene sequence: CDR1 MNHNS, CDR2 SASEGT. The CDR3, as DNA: TGTGCCAGCCTCAACAAATACGAGCAGTACTTC. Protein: CASLNKYEQYF.